This entry lists 8 T cell receptor beta chains sequenced from one sample in a study of T cells expressing NK-cell markers. Each CDR3 protein gets one entry in TCRdb, which reprocessed the 5' RACE reads and gives no DNA. With under 500,000 distinct CDR3 sequences in the sample, the ten largest clones hold 7.3%. The sequenced sample consisted of blood T cells: a sorted CD56 or NKG2C T cell subset, CD4+ or CD8+ T cells, or bulk PBMC T cells (not recorded which). The receptors were sampled from a woman between 18 and 70 years old in good health.

The rearrangement links TRBV11-2 to TRBJ1-1; lacking DNA, the TRBD1 call made by TCRdb goes unchecked. There are 15 residues in the CDR3. Germline CDR1 reads SGHAT; CDR2 reads FQNNGV. This CDR3 is CASSLAGGAYTEAFF.

CDR3 sequence: CASSDQGRGEYEQYF. The V call is TRBV25-1, the J call TRBJ2-7; TCRdb indicates TRBD1, and absent DNA this call remains unverified. CDR3 length: 15 amino acids. Per the germline V gene, CDR1 is MGHDK and CDR2 is SYGVNS.

This chain uses TRBV12-3 or TRBV12-4 with TRBJ2-5; there is no DNA to check the TCRdb D call of TRBD2. The CDR3 sequence is 13 residues long. The CDR3: CASSLSGGETQYF.

V is TRBV7-2 and J is TRBJ2-3; checking the TCRdb D call of TRBD1 is not possible without DNA. The germline gives CDR1 SGHTA, CDR2 FQGNSA. This CDR3 spans 16 amino acids. The CDR3 reads CASSFRTGGSTDTQYF.

The gene calls are TRBV20-1 and TRBJ2-3; TCRdb calls TRBD1, which cannot be checked without DNA. This CDR3 has 15 residues. From germline, CDR1 is DFQATT and CDR2 SNEGSKA (reference sequence). CDR3 sequence reads: CSASPGQGGTDTQYF.

This chain links TRBV20-1 with TRBJ2-2. CDR1 and CDR2 (germline): DFQATT, SNEGSKA (reference sequence). There are 14 residues in the CDR3. The CDR3 region is CSARGRRNTGELFF.

The chain is built from TRBV5-6 and TRBJ2-5. Germline values: CDR1 SGHDT, CDR2 YYEEEE. CDR3 length equals 13 residues. The CDR3 loop reads CASSFGRRETQYF.

The chain is built from TRBV5-1 and TRBJ2-7. CDR3 length equals 12 residues. Germline CDR1 SGHRS, CDR2 YFSETQ. The CDR3 here is CAGRGGSYEQYF.